These 27 T cell receptor beta chains originate from one sample sequenced in a study of blood T cell repertoires in COVID-19. Sequencing was performed with immunoSEQ multiplex PCR; in TCRdb, only in-frame clones are kept and a portion is missing. This table holds about 56,000 clones, roughly 87% found once. The sample was peripheral blood. The receptors were gathered from a woman aged 55-69 years with COVID-19, enrolled during active disease.

The chain carries TRBV30 and TRBJ1-2; no clear D gene. This CDR3 is 11 amino acids long. CDR1 GTSNPN and CDR2 SVGIG come from the germline V gene (reference sequence). Between the trimmed V and J ends, which lost 0 bases and 8 bases, there was a span of 7 bases. For the CDR3, the DNA is TGTGCCTGGAGTGTAAGGAGCGGCTACACCTTC. This codes for CAWSVRSGYTF.

The chain combines TRBV4-1 with TRBJ2-5, with 7 nucleotides matching TRBD2. The V gene end was trimmed by 1 base and the J gene end by 0 bases; junction bases not matched to a gene: 11. CDR1 and CDR2 from the germline V gene are MGHRA and YSYEKL. The CDR3 runs to 18 residues. The CDR3 spells CASSQGSYAGENQETQYF. The CDR3 bases are TGCGCCAGCAGCCAAGGATCTTATGCGGGGGAGAACCAAGAGACCCAGTACTTC.

The rearrangement links TRBV4-3 to TRBJ2-7, with 9 bases matching TRBD1. Germline lookup yields CDR1 LGHNA and CDR2 YSLEER. The CDR3 length is 16 residues. The J segment lost 0 bases and the V segment lost 0 bases, leaving 3 bases of the junction unmatched. CDR3 sequence: CASSQEEQGASYEQYF. DNA of the CDR3: TGCGCCAGCAGCCAAGAGGAACAGGGGGCCTCCTACGAGCAGTACTTC.

The chain couples TRBV7-8 to TRBJ1-1; the D gene is possibly TRBD1 (5 bases). CDR1 is SGHVS, CDR2 FQNEAQ, per germline. V lost 8 bases and J 4 bases, leaving 11 bases between the germline ends. The CDR3 contains 12 residues. In DNA, the CDR3 is TGTGCCAGCGGGGGGGGGAGCACTGAAGCTTTCTTT. It encodes CASGGGSTEAFF.

The chain recombines TRBV28 with TRBJ2-2, with D hard to call. This CDR3 is built from 14 residues. Trimming cost V 3 bases and J 2 bases, with 7 bases left between them. Germline V lookup: CDR1 MDHEN, CDR2 SYDVKM. Written as DNA, the CDR3 is TGTGCCAGCAGTTTCCAGACAAACACCGGGGAGCTGTTTTTT. This translates into CASSFQTNTGELFF.

The CDR3 protein is CASSFGLAGASYNEQFF. CDR3 DNA sequence: TGTGCCAGCAGCTTCGGACTAGCGGGAGCTTCCTACAATGAGCAGTTCTTC. The chain combines TRBV7-6 with TRBJ2-1; TRBD2 agrees at 13 bases. The trim removed 3 bases at V and 1 base at J, leaving 3 bases unmatched. This CDR3 is 17 amino acids long. The V gene's germline CDR1 is SGHVS and CDR2 FNYEAQ.

The chain uses TRBV12-3 or TRBV12-4 and TRBJ1-2; D remains unclear. V dropped 3 bases and J dropped 8 bases, with 13 bases sitting between them. The CDR3 sequence is 13 residues long. CDR3 in amino acids: CASSLSRGGGYTF. DNA of the CDR3: TGTGCCAGCAGTTTGAGTCGGGGTGGAGGCTACACCTTC.

V is TRBV20-1 and J is TRBJ2-1, with 10 nucleotides matching TRBD2. Germline V lookup: CDR1 DFQATT, CDR2 SNEGSKA (reference sequence). Unmatched junction bases numbered 9, after V lost 3 bases and J lost 4 bases. There are 16 residues in the CDR3. The CDR3 here is CSASRQASGSYNEQFF. The CDR3 bases are TGCAGTGCTAGTCGTCAGGCTAGCGGGAGTTACAATGAGCAGTTCTTC.

CDR3 amino acids: CASSPQENTEAFF. The CDR3 DNA is TGTGCCAGCAGCCCCCAGGAGAACACTGAAGCTTTCTTT. The chain links TRBV16 to TRBJ1-1; D not resolved. V lost 4 bases, J lost 1 base, and 7 bases lay in between. There are 13 residues in the CDR3. Germline V gene data show CDR1 as KGHSY and CDR2 as FQNENV. The whole variable domain, remainder taken from reference TRBV16 and TRBJ1-1, is GEEVAQTPKHLVRGEGQKAKLYCAPIKGHSYVFWYQQVLKNEFKFLISFQNENVFDETGMPKERFSAKCLPNSPCSLEIQATKLEDSAVYFCASSPQENTEAFFGQGTRLTVV.

The genes are TRBV18 and TRBJ2-7; TRBD1 is a possible D gene (6 bases). V lost 1 base, J lost 2 bases, and 12 bases lay in between. The CDR3 loop spans 15 amino acids. The germline gives CDR1 KGHSH, CDR2 LQKENI. The CDR3 DNA follows: TGTGCCAGCTCACCACAGTCGGGACAAGCCTACGAGCAGTACTTC. Translating gives CASSPQSGQAYEQYF.

The chain employs TRBV2 and TRBJ2-3; TRBD1 matches 9 bases. From germline, CDR1 is SNHLY and CDR2 FYNNEI. There are 16 residues in the CDR3. V lost 2 bases to trimming and J lost 2 bases; unmatched junction nucleotides: 5. In DNA, the CDR3 is TGTGCCAGCAGTGAATTGGGACAGGGCCTCACAGATACGCAGTATTTT. This codes for CASSELGQGLTDTQYF.

This clone has more than one count but fewer than ten. The chain carries TRBV28 and TRBJ1-2; 9 bases match TRBD1. The CDR3 is made up of 15 amino acids. Germline V gene sequence: CDR1 MDHEN, CDR2 SYDVKM. After removal of 4 bases from V and 8 bases from J, the junction contained 11 bases not matched to a gene. The CDR3 here is CASSSSGTGLEGYTF. The CDR3 nucleotides read TGTGCCAGCAGTTCATCCGGGACAGGGCTCGAAGGCTACACCTTC.

The chain uses TRBV4-1 and TRBJ1-1; TRBD1 aligns across 10 bases. This CDR3 has 15 residues. Germline values: CDR1 MGHRA, CDR2 YSYEKL. Unmatched junction bases numbered 2, after V lost 1 base and J lost 3 bases. The CDR3 is CASSQGQGAYTEAFF. CDR3 sequence (DNA): TGCGCCAGCAGCCAAGGACAGGGGGCCTACACTGAAGCTTTCTTT.

V is TRBV10-2 and J is TRBJ1-1; 7 nucleotides line up with TRBD1. V shed 3 bases, J shed 0 bases, and the junction held 4 bases outside the gene matches. Germline-derived CDR1 and CDR2 are WSHSY and SAAADI. CDR3 length: 15 residues. The CDR3: CASSDRTGMNTEAFF. DNA of the CDR3: TGCGCCAGCAGTGATCGGACAGGCATGAACACTGAAGCTTTCTTT.

As regards this clone: Other DNA sequences in the same sample also yield this CDR3. This chain uses TRBV6-5 with TRBJ1-1, with 8 bases fitting TRBD1. The J segment lost 4 bases and the V segment lost 5 bases, leaving 3 bases of the junction unmatched. The length of the CDR3 is 13 residues. Germline CDR1 is MNHEY and CDR2 is SVGAGI. The CDR3 DNA follows: TGTGCCAGCAGTCTACAGGGGGTCACTGAAGCTTTCTTT. This translates into CASSLQGVTEAFF.

The DNA of the CDR3 is TGTGCCAGCAGTCGTTTCTCGATAAGCGCCACCGGGGAGCTGTTTTTT. Translation gives CASSRFSISATGELFF. The rearrangement uses TRBV14 and TRBJ2-2; unclear D gene. The CDR3 has 16 residues. Germline CDR1 is SGHDN and CDR2 is FVKESK. Deletions cut 6 bases from V and 4 bases from J, with 18 bases between.

The chain carries TRBV28 and TRBJ2-5, with D perhaps matching TRBD2 (5 bases). Germline V lookup: CDR1 MDHEN, CDR2 SYDVKM. This CDR3 has 15 residues. Trimming took 8 bases from V and 0 from J, leaving 16 bases between them. CDR3 sequence: CASRPDSWYQETQYF. The CDR3 DNA reads as TGTGCCAGCCGTCCGGACTCTTGGTACCAAGAGACCCAGTACTTC.

The chain is built from TRBV15 and TRBJ2-1, with a tentative D call TRBD1 (6 bases). Germline assignment: CDR1 LNHNV and CDR2 YYDKDF (reference sequence). The V end was cut by 0 bases, the J end by 10 bases, with 10 bases between. This CDR3 has 13 residues. CDR3 sequence: CATSRDRDREQFF. The CDR3 region has the DNA TGTGCCACCAGCAGAGATCGAGACAGGGAGCAGTTCTTC.

This clone was counted a few times. One junction end disagrees with the germline gene, perhaps due to a read error. CDR3 sequence (DNA): TGTGCCAGCAGCCTAGCGGGGGGGCCAAATGAGCAGTTCTTC. Protein: CASSLAGGPNEQFF. V usage is TRBV7-8 and J usage is TRBJ2-1; 12 nucleotides align to TRBD2. This CDR3 comprises 14 residues. Germline V CDR1 and CDR2: SGHVS, FQNEAQ.

The J gene is TRBJ1-2, the V gene TRBV7-2; D remains ambiguous. CDR1 and CDR2 from the germline V gene are SGHTA and FQGNSA. The CDR3 runs 14 residues. V was pared by 0 bases and J by 8 bases, with 13 bases between. CDR3 loop: CASSLALPAEGYTF. The CDR3 DNA sequence: TGTGCCAGCAGCTTAGCGCTCCCCGCGGAGGGCTACACCTTC.

This chain joins TRBV7-7 and TRBJ2-2, with D tentatively TRBD2 (6 bases). Trimming took off 3 bases at V and 0 bases at J, with 8 bases between the two ends. CDR1 and CDR2 (germline): SSHAT, FNYEAQ (reference sequence). This CDR3 contains 15 residues. The CDR3 nucleotides read TGTGCCAGCAGCTTGGGGGGACCGAACACCGGGGAGCTGTTTTTT. This encodes CASSLGGPNTGELFF.

The chain couples TRBV21-1 to TRBJ2-3; whether TRBD2, the table's D call, matches the DNA was not checked. TRBV21-1 is listed as a pseudogene. This CDR3 is built from 12 residues. Written as DNA, the CDR3 is TGTATCCTAGCAACTTTGCAGGATACGCAGTATTTT. It codes for CILATLQDTQYF.

The J gene is TRBJ1-1, the V gene TRBV2; a weak D match, TRBD1 (5 bases). The germline gives CDR1 SNHLY, CDR2 FYNNEI. The CDR3 is 14 amino acids. The V and J ends lost 4 bases and 4 bases respectively, with 13 bases between them. CDR3 amino acids: CASSVAGGGTEAFF. The CDR3 coding sequence is TGTGCCAGCAGTGTCGCCGGGGGAGGCACTGAAGCTTTCTTT.

The chain is built from TRBV7-2 and TRBJ2-1, with D perhaps matching TRBD2 (6 bases). CDR1 and CDR2 (germline): SGHTA, FQGNSA. This CDR3 is built from 15 residues. Trimming cost V 1 base and J 10 bases, with 17 bases left between them. CDR3 bases: TGTGCCAGCAGCTTAGAAGCGGGCGGCCGGGCGGAGCAGTTCTTC. As protein: CASSLEAGGRAEQFF.

This clone was seen a few times. This CDR3 is CSVGGGATNYGYTF. The CDR3 DNA reads as TGCAGCGTGGGGGGTGGGGCGACTAACTATGGCTACACCTTC. This chain uses TRBV29-1 with TRBJ1-2, with TRBD1 as a possible D gene (5 bases). This CDR3 contains 14 residues. Germline V gives CDR1 SQVTM, CDR2 ANQGSEA. Trimming shortened V by 6 bases and J by 0 bases, and 14 bases separated the two germline ends. Variable domain in full (rest from reference TRBV29-1 and TRBJ1-2): SAVISQKPSRDICQRGTSLTIQCQVDSQVTMMFWYRQQPGQSLTLIATANQGSEATYESGFVIDKFPISRPNLTFSTLTVSNMSPEDSSIYLCSVGGGATNYGYTFGSGTRLTVV.

The rearrangement links TRBV12-3 or TRBV12-4 to TRBJ1-1, with unresolved D. V was clipped by 6 bases and J by 9 bases, with 14 bases between them. This CDR3 is built from 12 residues. CDR3 protein: CASSPRGSKAFF. The CDR3 DNA sequence: TGTGCCAGCAGCCCTCGCGGGTCTAAAGCTTTCTTT.

The V gene is TRBV10-3, the J gene TRBJ1-6; D unclear. V dropped 2 bases and J dropped 7 bases, with 6 bases sitting between them. Germline CDR1 ENHRY, CDR2 SYGVKD. The CDR3 has 13 residues. The CDR3 nucleotides are TGTGCCATCAGTGAGGGTCAGAATTCACCCCTCCACTTT. The encoded protein is CAISEGQNSPLHF.